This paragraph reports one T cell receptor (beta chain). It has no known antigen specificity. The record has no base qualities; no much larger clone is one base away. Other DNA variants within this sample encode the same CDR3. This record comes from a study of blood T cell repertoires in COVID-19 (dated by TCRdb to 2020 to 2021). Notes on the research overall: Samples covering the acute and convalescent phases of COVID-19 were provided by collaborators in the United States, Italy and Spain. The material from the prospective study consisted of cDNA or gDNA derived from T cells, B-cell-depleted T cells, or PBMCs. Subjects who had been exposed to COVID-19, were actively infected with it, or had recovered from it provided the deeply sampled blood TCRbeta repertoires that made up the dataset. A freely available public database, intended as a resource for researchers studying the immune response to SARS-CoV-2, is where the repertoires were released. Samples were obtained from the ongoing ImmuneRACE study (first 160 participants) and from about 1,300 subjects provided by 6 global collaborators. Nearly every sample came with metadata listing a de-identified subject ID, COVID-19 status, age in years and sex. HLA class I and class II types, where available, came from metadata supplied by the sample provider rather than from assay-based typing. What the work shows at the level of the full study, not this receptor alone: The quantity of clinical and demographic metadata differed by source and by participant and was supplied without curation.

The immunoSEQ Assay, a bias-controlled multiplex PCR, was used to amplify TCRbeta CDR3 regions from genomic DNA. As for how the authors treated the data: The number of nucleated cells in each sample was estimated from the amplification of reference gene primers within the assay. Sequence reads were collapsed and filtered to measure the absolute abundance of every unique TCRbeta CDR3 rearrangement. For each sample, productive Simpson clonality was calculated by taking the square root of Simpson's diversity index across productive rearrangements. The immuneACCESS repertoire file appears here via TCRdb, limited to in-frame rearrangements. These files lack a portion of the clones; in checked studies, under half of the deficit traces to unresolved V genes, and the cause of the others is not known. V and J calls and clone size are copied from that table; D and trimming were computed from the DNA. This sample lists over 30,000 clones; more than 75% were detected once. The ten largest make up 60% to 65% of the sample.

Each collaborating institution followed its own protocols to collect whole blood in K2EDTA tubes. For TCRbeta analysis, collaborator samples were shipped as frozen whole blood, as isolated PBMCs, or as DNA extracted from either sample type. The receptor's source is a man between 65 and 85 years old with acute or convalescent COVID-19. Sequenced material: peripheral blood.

The DNA sequence is TGTGCCAGCAGCTTAGATTTGGGACAGGGGAAAGGTTGGTTCTTC. The translation is CASSLDLGQGKGWFF. The chain uses TRBV7-2 and TRBJ2-1; TRBD1 fits 10 bases in the junction. Trimming removed 1 base from V and 15 bases from J; the gene matches leave 12 bases unexplained. The CDR3, from cysteine to phenylalanine, totals 15 residues. The CDR3 DNA has 45 bases and is translated from base 1. Via the germline V gene, CDR1 is SGHTA and CDR2 FQGNSA.